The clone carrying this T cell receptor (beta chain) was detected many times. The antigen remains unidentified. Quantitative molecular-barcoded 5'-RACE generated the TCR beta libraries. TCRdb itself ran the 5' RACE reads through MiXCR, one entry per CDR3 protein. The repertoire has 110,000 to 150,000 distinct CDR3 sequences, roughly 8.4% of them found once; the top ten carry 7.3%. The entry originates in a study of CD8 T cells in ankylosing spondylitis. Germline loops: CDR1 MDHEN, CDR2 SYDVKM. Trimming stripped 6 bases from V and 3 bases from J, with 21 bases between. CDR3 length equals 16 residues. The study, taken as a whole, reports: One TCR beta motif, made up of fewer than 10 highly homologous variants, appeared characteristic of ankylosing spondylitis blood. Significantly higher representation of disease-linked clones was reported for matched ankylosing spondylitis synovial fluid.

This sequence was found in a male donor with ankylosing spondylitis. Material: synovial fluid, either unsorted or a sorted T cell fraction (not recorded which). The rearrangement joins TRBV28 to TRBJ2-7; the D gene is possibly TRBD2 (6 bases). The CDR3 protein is CASRGGSSGQSYEQYF. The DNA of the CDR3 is TGTGCCAGCAGAGGAGGGAGTTCGGGGCAAAGCTACGAGCAGTACTTC. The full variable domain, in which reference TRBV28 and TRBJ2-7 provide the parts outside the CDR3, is DVKVTQSSRYLVKRTGEKVFLECVQDMDHENMFWYRQDPGLGLRLIYFSYDVKMKEKGDIPEGYSVSREKKERFSLILESASTNQTSMYLCASRGGSSGQSYEQYFGPGTRLTVT.